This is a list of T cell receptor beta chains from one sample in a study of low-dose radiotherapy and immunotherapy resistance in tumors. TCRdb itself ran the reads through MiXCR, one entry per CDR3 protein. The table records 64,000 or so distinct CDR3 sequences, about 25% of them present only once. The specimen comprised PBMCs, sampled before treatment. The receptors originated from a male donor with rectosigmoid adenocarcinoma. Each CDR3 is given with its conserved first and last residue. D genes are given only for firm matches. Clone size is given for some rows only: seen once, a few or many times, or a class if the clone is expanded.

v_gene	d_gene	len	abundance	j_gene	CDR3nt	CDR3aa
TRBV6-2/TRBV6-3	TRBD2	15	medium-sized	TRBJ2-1	TGTGCCAGCAGTGGGTTAGCGGGAGGGTACAATGAGCAGTTCTTC	CASSGLAGGYNEQFF
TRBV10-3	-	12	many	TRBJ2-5	TGTGCCATCAGTGAGCGGTGGCCGACCCTTAACTTC	CAISERWPTLNF
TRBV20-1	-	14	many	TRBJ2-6	TGCAGTGCTAACCAGGGAGCTGGGGCCAACGTCCTGACTTTC	CSANQGAGANVLTF
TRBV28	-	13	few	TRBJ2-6	TGTGCCACTAGGGTATCTGGGGCCAACGTCCTGACTTTC	CATRVSGANVLTF
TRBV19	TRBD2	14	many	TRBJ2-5	TGTGCCAGTAGGGGGGGACTAGCGGTCGAGACCCAGTACTTC	CASRGGLAVETQYF
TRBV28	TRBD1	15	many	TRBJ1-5	TGTGCCAGCAGCAGGGGACAGAATAGCAATCAGCCCCAGCATTTT	CASSRGQNSNQPQHF
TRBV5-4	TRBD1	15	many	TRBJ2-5	TGTGCCAGCAGCTTGGATACAGGGGGCGAAGAGACCCAGTACTTC	CASSLDTGGEETQYF
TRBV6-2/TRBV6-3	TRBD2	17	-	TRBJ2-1	TGTGCCAGCAGTGAGGTTAGCGGGGTGGGGACCTACAATGAGCAGTTCTTC	CASSEVSGVGTYNEQFF
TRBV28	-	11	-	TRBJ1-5	TGTGTCAGCAGCGTGGGGGGCCCCCAGCATTTT	CVSSVGGPQHF
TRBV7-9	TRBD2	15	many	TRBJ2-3	TGTGCCAGCAGCCCCTCTAGCGGGGGCACAGATACGCAGTATTTT	CASSPSSGGTDTQYF